Listed below are T cell receptor beta chains from one sample, sequenced in a study of preoperative IRX-2 immunotherapy in early breast cancer. TCRdb's copy holds only in-frame clones and misses some; the assay was immunoSEQ multiplex PCR. The table has 43,000 or so clones, roughly 94% seen once; the top ten hold roughly 1.5%. The specimen was tumor tissue, collected after IRX-2 immunotherapy. These receptors all come from a human donor with breast cancer. CDR3s include the opening cysteine and the closing phenylalanine or tryptophan. The order of the fields is V gene, CDR3 protein.

>TRBV5-1
CASSLDRTYEQYF
>TRBV19
CASSIGEGTGELFF
>TRBV7-3
CASSLNAGLVLLGANVLTF
>TRBV5-4
CASSQNRDQPQHF
>TRBV7-9
CASSLFTDTQYF
>TRBV7-9
CASRWDSTGTDTQYF
>TRBV19
CASSHTIGTIFYEQYF
>TRBV5-4
CASSSPKSSYEQYF
>TRBV4-3
CASSQDLRGNQPQHF
>TRBV2
CASRRGLPQPQHF
>TRBV27
CASSLSRPGQGTDTQYF
>TRBV4-3
CASSQDFQRGMYTDTQYF
>TRBV6-5
CASREHAIETQYF
>TRBV6-4
CASSAAGERGEQFF
>TRBV6-1
CASSEALTTDTQYF
>TRBV19
CASSKDREETQYF
>TRBV11-2
CASSLANIPTYEQYF
>TRBV20-1
CSAEKAFF
>TRBV28
CASISLPQHF
>TRBV18
CASSPKVWDSEQFF
>TRBV9
CASSKMAGNTGELFF
>TRBV7-9
CASTGDRTEQYF
>TRBV29-1
CSVEGVGRPEAFF
>TRBV7-2
CASSLVPGGIQYF
>TRBV5-4
CASSPGGAAVYEQYF
>TRBV29-1
CSVVPGGNEQFF
>TRBV7-2
CASTDIGPLWENF
>TRBV5-8
CASTNSYEQYF
>TRBV30
CAWSPLRGFF
>TRBV19
CASTRSGNTIYF
>TRBV6-5
CASSYSGGGLNSPLHF
>TRBV2
CASKVEAGGEKLFF
>TRBV6-5
CASSRGPNYEQYF
>TRBV27
CASSFPGRGYTF
>TRBV5-3
CARSSLGPRQFF
>TRBV30
CAWSVGRFGETQYF
>TRBV6-5
CASRLAEEGYEQYF
>TRBV11-3
CASSDPTSSQETQYF
>TRBV4-1
CATADRVKGQPQHF
>TRBV28
CASSSDPGAVNEKLFF
>TRBV7-9
CASSLASGTVALETQYF
>TRBV7-3
CASSRQGSATGDTQYF
>TRBV4-3
CASSLAWGGYEQYF
>TRBV9
CASSVSEGRGGQETQYF
>TRBV27
CASIRLAGGPDYNEQFF
>TRBV30
CAWSVWTSGRSGELFF
>TRBV30
CAWSSVPIEQYF
>TRBV28
CASSPVGIRDTQYF
>TRBV7-2
CARDSYNEQFF
>TRBV4-2
CASRVSGGAIDTQYF
>TRBV5-6
CASSLLYSNQPQHF
>TRBV9
CASTSGMEYNEQFF
>TRBV7-2
CASSLTQMAGNTIYF
>TRBV7-6
CASSLGTGLAEQYF